Included here is one T cell receptor beta chain sequence, with context. This clone was counted at least ten times. Its antigen has not been determined. No qualities accompany the bases; no much larger clone lies one base away. None of the patients had been given any treatment before thyroid surgery. Using T-cell receptor beta sequencing, the study looked back at clinical samples from patients collected from about 2011 to 2018. The sample originates from a study of metastatic and nonmetastatic thyroid tumors (dated by TCRdb to 2020 to 2022). Concerning the study at large: Repertoires from peripheral blood and from tumor or nodule tissue samples of malignant and benign thyroid patients were compared.

Germline trimming amounts to 3 bases on V and 8 bases on J, with 3 as the count of junction bases outside the gene matches. The germline V gene yields MDHEN for CDR1 and SYDVKM for CDR2. The CDR3 runs 14 amino acids, cysteine and phenylalanine included. Of all the DNA, just the CDR3 is kept, 42 bases in frame from base 1. The library was built by means of PCR. Sequencer: Illumina HiSeq 4000. High-throughput sequencing was used to profile the TCR beta-chain CDR3 region of each patient. On the study's bioinformatics: The researchers built a classifier to tell apart papillary thyroid cancer patients with distant metastasis, based on CDR3 differences among clinicopathological groups. The Shannon index was used to assess repertoire diversity, and the Morisita-Horn index was used to assess tumor-blood repertoire similarity. TCRdb took the public reads, trimmed them with fastp at Q25, ran MiXCR for clone calling and kept in-frame beta chains. These V and J calls derive from TCRdb rather than the authors' analysis. The table for this sample lists tens of thousands of clones; under 15% of them were counted only once. The ten largest clones represent 2.5% to 3.5% of the sample.

On the study overall, not on this receptor specifically: In both blood and tumor samples, malignant tumors were reported to have significantly higher TCR beta diversity than benign nodules.

The rearrangement combines TRBV28 with TRBJ2-1, with 11 middle bases fitting TRBD1. Sequences were obtained from blood. The receptor's source is a female donor with papillary thyroid cancer or a benign thyroid nodule (not recorded which). Some clones in this sample may be carry-over from other donors' samples. The CDR3 reads CASSLDRGQDEQFF. The base sequence is TGTGCCAGCAGTTTGGACAGGGGGCAGGATGAGCAGTTCTTC.